This is a list of T cell receptor beta chains from one sample in a study of blood T cell repertoires in COVID-19. Using immunoSEQ multiplex PCR, the repertoire was profiled, and TCRdb retains in-frame clones only, with some absent. The data show over 150,000 clones, roughly four fifths seen once. Sequenced sample: peripheral blood. Receptors originate from a woman aged 80 or older with COVID-19, enrolled during active disease. Both conserved end residues are part of each CDR3. Each record gives: D gene, J gene, CDR3 length, clone size, V gene, CDR3 DNA, CDR3 protein. The D gene is left open where the match is weak. The size field is filled for only some rows; it gives once, few, many or a size class.

>NA|TRBJ2-1|15|NA|TRBV9
TGTGCCTCAACGGCGAGGGGGAGCTCCTACAATGAGCAGTTCTTC
CASTARGSSYNEQFF
>NA|TRBJ2-1|15|NA|TRBV9
TGTGCCAGCAGCGTAGTCCCAGGGAAGTTAAATGAGCAGTTCTTC
CASSVVPGKLNEQFF
>TRBD1|TRBJ1-1|14|few|TRBV7-9
TGTGCCAGCAGCTCAAGGAGGGGGCTCACTGAAGCTTTCTTT
CASSSRRGLTEAFF
>TRBD1|TRBJ1-5|17|NA|TRBV6-2/TRBV6-3
TGTGCCAGCAGTTACTTACCGGGACAGGGGGGGAATCAGCCCCAGCATTTT
CASSYLPGQGGNQPQHF
>TRBD1|TRBJ2-5|13|NA|TRBV12-3/TRBV12-4
TGTGCCAGCAGGGGGACAGGGGAAGAGACCCAGTACTTC
CASRGTGEETQYF
>NA|TRBJ2-7|16|NA|TRBV21-1
TGTGCCAGCAGCAAAAGAGACAGTGAAGGACCCTACGAGCAGTACTTC
CASSKRDSEGPYEQYF
>TRBD1|TRBJ1-6|14|NA|TRBV11-3
TGTGCCAGCAGCACAGGACAGGTTGGATCACCCCTCCACTTT
CASSTGQVGSPLHF
>NA|TRBJ2-5|10|NA|TRBV2
TGTGCCAGCAGGAGTGAGACCCAGTACTTC
CASRSETQYF
>NA|TRBJ2-2|17|NA|TRBV15
TGTGCCACCAGCGGGCGCTTCGGGGGACCGAACACCGGGGAGCTGTTTTTT
CATSGRFGGPNTGELFF
>NA|TRBJ2-7|13|NA|TRBV12-3/TRBV12-4
TGTGCCAGCAGTTACCGGCCCGCAGAGGGGCAGTACTTC
CASSYRPAEGQYF
>TRBD1|TRBJ1-5|15|once|TRBV5-4
TGTGCCAGCAGCTTAGGGACAGGGGGCGATCAGCCCCAGCATTTT
CASSLGTGGDQPQHF
>NA|TRBJ1-1|15|NA|TRBV29-1
TGCAGCGTGGCGATCAGGGGACCTAATTGGACTGAAGCTTTCTTT
CSVAIRGPNWTEAFF
>TRBD1|TRBJ1-2|14|once|TRBV7-9
TGTGCCAGCAGCCCGACAGGGGTACCCTATGGCTACACCTTC
CASSPTGVPYGYTF
>TRBD1|TRBJ1-2|15|NA|TRBV27
TGTGCCAGCAAACCGGGACAGCTCATCCCCTATGGCTACACCTTC
CASKPGQLIPYGYTF
>TRBD1|TRBJ1-2|13|NA|TRBV2
TGTGCCAGCAGTGAGACCAGGGGGGACGGCTACACCTTC
CASSETRGDGYTF
>TRBD2|TRBJ2-5|18|NA|TRBV11-2
TGTGCCAGCAGCTTAGATGCTCGGGACTACCCGTACCAAGAGACCCAGTACTTC
CASSLDARDYPYQETQYF
>NA|TRBJ2-7|12|NA|TRBV3-1/TRBV3-2
TGTGCCAGCAGGGGCCCCGGCTACGAGCAGTACTTC
CASRGPGYEQYF
>TRBD1|TRBJ2-7|15|NA|TRBV29-1
TGCAGCGTTCCAGTGGAGGCAGGGGGACCCTACGAGCAGTACTTC
CSVPVEAGGPYEQYF
>NA|TRBJ1-3|15|NA|TRBV30
TGTGCCTGGAGTTCAACGGGGGGGTTCGTAAACACCATATATTTT
CAWSSTGGFVNTIYF
>NA|TRBJ1-1|16|NA|TRBV7-2
TGTGCCAGCAGCCTTGGGGGGGCAGGGCTAAACACTGAAGCTTTCTTT
CASSLGGAGLNTEAFF
>TRBD2|TRBJ2-7|14|NA|TRBV5-4
TGTGCCAGCAGCCCGGGACTAGCGGGGGGGGAGCAGTACTTC
CASSPGLAGGEQYF
>NA|TRBJ2-7|15|NA|TRBV9
TGTGCCAGCAGCGTAGGAGAGGGAATTACCTACGAGCAGTACTTC
CASSVGEGITYEQYF
>NA|TRBJ2-7|15|NA|TRBV5-1
TGCGCCAGCAGCTTGACGGGGGACGCCGCCTACGAGCAGTACTTC
CASSLTGDAAYEQYF
>TRBD1|TRBJ2-7|14|NA|TRBV18
TGTGCCGCAGCTGGACAGGGGGATACCTACGAGCAGTACTTC
CAAAGQGDTYEQYF
>TRBD1|TRBJ2-3|17|NA|TRBV30
TGTGCCTGGAGTGTAACTCGTGGCGCAGGGGGCCAAGATACGCAGTATTTT
CAWSVTRGAGGQDTQYF
>NA|TRBJ2-1|12|NA|TRBV29-1
TGCAGCGTTGAGGAAGACTACAGTGAGCAGTTCTTC
CSVEEDYSEQFF
>TRBD2|TRBJ2-4|11|NA|TRBV2
TGTGCCAGCAGCGGACTAGCGAGGTGGTACTTC
CASSGLARWYF
>TRBD2|TRBJ2-7|18|NA|TRBV18
TGTGCCAGCTCACCGGAACAGCGGGATATCTGGAGCTCCTACGAGCAGTACTTC
CASSPEQRDIWSSYEQYF
>TRBD1|TRBJ1-1|14|few|TRBV29-1
TGCAGCGTTGCTGGCGCGACAGGGGGCACTGAAGCTTTCTTT
CSVAGATGGTEAFF
>NA|TRBJ2-6|16|NA|TRBV6-1
TGTGCCAGCAGTGATCAGGGCCACGCTGGGGCCAACGTCCTGACTTTC
CASSDQGHAGANVLTF
>TRBD2|TRBJ2-5|16|NA|TRBV30
TGTGCCTGGACCCCTGGACTAGCGGGAGTGGGAGAGACCCAGTACTTC
CAWTPGLAGVGETQYF
>TRBD2|TRBJ2-1|18|NA|TRBV10-3
TGTGCCATCAGTGACGGAGGACGAGCGGGAGTAATTACAATGAGGCAGTTCTTC
CAISDGGRAGVITMRQFF
>NA|TRBJ1-4|16|NA|TRBV6-6
TGTGCCAGCAGTTACAGCCCCGGGCAGGGCAATGAAAAACTGTTTTTT
CASSYSPGQGNEKLFF
>TRBD2|TRBJ2-2|15|NA|TRBV4-2
TGTGCCAGCAGCGCTGGGGAGCGGGAAACCGGGGAGCTGTTTTTT
CASSAGERETGELFF
>NA|TRBJ2-7|16|NA|TRBV13
TGTGCCAGCAGCTACAGGACAGACGTTTGGCCCTACGAGCAGTACTTC
CASSYRTDVWPYEQYF
>NA|TRBJ2-2|14|NA|TRBV9
TGTGCCAGCAGCCCCCGAGTAAACACCGGGGAGCTGTTTTTT
CASSPRVNTGELFF
>TRBD1|TRBJ2-1|13|NA|TRBV7-2
TGTGCCAGCAGCTTCAACAGGGGCCTCGAGCAGTTCTTC
CASSFNRGLEQFF
>NA|TRBJ1-2|14|NA|TRBV2
TGTGCCAGCAGCGTCCTCAGGGAAACCTATGGCTACACCTTC
CASSVLRETYGYTF
>TRBD1|TRBJ2-5|14|NA|TRBV19
TGTGCCAGTAGCCCGGGACAGGGTGGGGAGACCCAGTACTTC
CASSPGQGGETQYF
>TRBD1|TRBJ2-1|16|NA|TRBV7-8
TGTGCCAGCAGCTTAGGGACAGGGATTTCCTACAATGAGCAGTTCTTC
CASSLGTGISYNEQFF
>NA|TRBJ2-7|16|NA|TRBV5-1
TGCGCCAGCAGCGGCCCTAAAAGGGAGGCGTCCTACGAGCAGTACTTC
CASSGPKREASYEQYF
>TRBD1|TRBJ2-2|15|NA|TRBV9
TGTGCCAGCAGGCTAGGGGGCGGAGACACCGGGGAGCTGTTTTTT
CASRLGGGDTGELFF
>TRBD1|TRBJ2-3|14|few|TRBV10-2
TGCGCCAGCAGTCGGACAGGGCGCACAGATACGCAGTATTTT
CASSRTGRTDTQYF
>TRBD1|TRBJ2-2|14|NA|TRBV19
TGTGCCAGTAGTCGACAGGGGTACACCGGGGAGCTGTTTTTT
CASSRQGYTGELFF
>NA|TRBJ2-5|13|NA|TRBV9
TGTGCCAGCAGCGTCGCTGAGGTTGAGACCCAGTACTTC
CASSVAEVETQYF
>NA|TRBJ1-1|13|NA|TRBV27
TGTGCCAGCAGTTTGGACTGGGACACTGAAGCTTTCTTT
CASSLDWDTEAFF
>TRBD1|TRBJ1-4|16|NA|TRBV5-1
TGCGCCAGCAGCTTGGGGGACAGGGTATATGGGGAAAAACTGTTTTTT
CASSLGDRVYGEKLFF
>NA|TRBJ2-5|16|NA|TRBV7-8
TGTGCCAGCAGCTTTAATCCGAGGGGGTTCCAAGAGACCCAGTACTTC
CASSFNPRGFQETQYF